Sequencing of this T cell receptor (beta chain) was carried out in a study of blood T cell repertoires in COVID-19 (TCRdb year 2020). Study-level background: Samples from collaborators originated in the United States, Italy and Spain and spanned both the acute and convalescent phases of COVID-19. Subjects who had been exposed to COVID-19, were actively infected with it, or had recovered from it provided the deeply sampled blood TCRbeta repertoires that made up the dataset. A de-identified subject ID, COVID-19 status, age in years and sex were almost always included in the sample metadata. The material from the prospective study consisted of cDNA or gDNA derived from T cells, B-cell-depleted T cells, or PBMCs. Samples came from the ongoing ImmuneRACE study (first 160 participants) plus 1,254 subjects from 6 global collaborators. Where HLA class I and class II types were available, the types were taken from metadata supplied by the sample provider, not from assay-based typing. The repertoires were released in a freely available public database intended as a resource for research on the immune response to SARS-CoV-2.

The CDR3 holds 13 amino acids from the cysteine to the phenylalanine. Here the CDR3 DNA is all that survives: 39 bases in frame from base 1. Germline trimming amounts to 4 bases on V and 3 bases on J, with 3 as the count of junction bases outside the gene matches. General study outcomes and caveats: How much clinical and demographic metadata was included differed by source and by participant, and the metadata was provided uncurated.

Notes on this clone: The antigen it binds to is not known. No much larger clone exists at a distance of one base, and base qualities are not known.

Participants in the prospective study were aged roughly 18 to 100 years, lived in more than 20 United States geographic areas, and enrolled through a virtual design. To assign participants to cohorts, the prospective study relied on clinical history that participants themselves reported in a screening survey and a study questionnaire. Each participant in the prospective study had whole blood, serum and a nasopharyngeal or oropharyngeal swab collected by mobile phlebotomists. Over a roughly 2-month period, participants in the prospective study had the option of providing additional blood draws and questionnaires. Prospective study blood samples were shipped either frozen or at room temperature before DNA extraction. TCRbeta CDR3 regions were amplified from genomic DNA using the immunoSEQ Assay, a bias-controlled multiplex PCR. Per the original workflow: Nucleated cell counts per sample were estimated from amplification of reference gene primers within the assay. To quantify the absolute abundance of each unique TCRbeta CDR3 rearrangement, sequence reads were collapsed and filtered. Productive Simpson clonality was computed per sample as the square root of Simpson's diversity index over productive rearrangements. The source is immuneACCESS, and TCRdb retained only in-frame sequences with V and J called. Part of the clones is not carried over; for the studies checked, unresolved V genes explain less than half of this, and the remainder is unexplained. V and J calls plus clone size are reproduced from that table; the DNA served to infer D and trimming. Recorded for this sample are 110,000 to 150,000 clones; less than 90% of them occurred a single time. Around 5.5% of the sample lies in the top ten.

This clonotype originated in a man in his forties with acute COVID-19. The rearranged chain carries TRBV12-3 or TRBV12-4 and TRBJ2-7; 7 middle bases align to TRBD1. Sequences were obtained from PBMCs or T cells enriched from blood (not recorded which). The CDR3: CASSSRDSYEQYF. Here is the DNA: TGTGCCAGCAGTTCACGGGACAGCTACGAGCAGTACTTC.